This T cell receptor (beta chain) was recovered during a study of T-cell memory formation after mild COVID-19 (dated by TCRdb to the early 2020s). Concerning the study at large: TCR sequence clusters from the two donors were found to be largely donor specific. The cohort comprised two young, previously healthy adult volunteers, one female and one male. In a couple of donors, T-cell clones that expanded and contracted after mild COVID-19 were followed by sequencing TCRalpha and TCRbeta repertoires longitudinally. Points the paper makes about the study in general: Contracting CD4+ clones appeared mostly in the CM and EM memory subsets, whereas CD8+ clones were enriched in EMRA. Some responding clones were detected in pre-infection memory, which suggested that pre-existing cross-reactive memory T cells had joined the SARS-CoV-2 response. Only two mild cases were covered by the study, and larger cohorts that include severe cases with pre-infection samples were considered necessary. Balanced CD4/CD8 phenotypes were observed for clones contracting from day 15 to 85, whereas a bias towards CD4+ was observed for a second wave of clones expanding from day 15 to 37. Whether the second-wave clones peaking on day 37 were SARS-CoV-2 specific was not confirmed.

A distance of 22 bases separates the germline ends of V and J, which lose 3 bases and 10 bases respectively. From the germline V gene, CDR1 is MNHNS and CDR2 is SASEGT. The CDR3 contains 17 residues, cysteine and phenylalanine counted. Only CDR3 DNA remains: 51 bases, in frame from the first base. Ficoll-Paque density gradient centrifugation was used to isolate PBMCs. Comments on this clonotype: The specificity of this receptor is unknown. No quality values exist for individual bases; no much larger clone is one base distant.

The listed sequencing device is Illumina NovaSeq 6000. TCRalpha and TCRbeta cDNA libraries were constructed by 5'RACE with constant-segment primers, with sample barcodes and unique molecular identifiers being introduced. RNA was extracted from every sample with Trizol reagent. The libraries were amplified in two PCR steps, and the second step added a second sample barcode and Illumina TruSeq adapters. Libraries were sequenced on an Illumina NovaSeq with 2 x 150 bp paired-end reads. On the study's bioinformatics: The reads were demultiplexed and collapsed into UMI-guided consensus sequences using migec v1.2.7. Using mixcr v2.1.11, UMI consensuses were aligned to TRA and TRB V and J templates and then assembled into clonotypes. Expanded or contracted clonotypes were those called significant by both edgeR and NoisET, with noise models trained on biological replicates. edgeR calls used a false discovery rate-adjusted p below 0.01 and a log2 fold-change threshold of 1. As an exploratory analysis of dynamics, max-normalized trajectories of the 1000 most abundant clonotypes were examined with PCA combined with hierarchical clustering. Each responding clone was given a CD4 or CD8 phenotype based on the CD4+ and CD8+ repertoires, which had been sequenced separately. The public reads were reprocessed in TCRdb via fastp at Q25 and MiXCR, keeping in-frame beta chains. Entries are consolidated by CDR3 protein sequence, retaining the most common genes and DNA. The V and J calls reflect TCRdb's pipeline rather than the authors' work. The sample has 300,000 to 400,000 distinct CDR3 sequences on record, over 10% of them singletons. The top ten constitute about a fifth of the sample.

Sequences were obtained from PBMCs or a T cell subset sorted from them (not recorded which). The clonotype comes from a man younger than 35 who had mild COVID-19 (a few samples of this study predate the infection). The sample titles of this study are shuffled in the database, so cell type and time point are left out; the donor was told from shared clones. The V gene is TRBV6-1 and the J gene is TRBJ1-6; no confident D gene assignment can be made. CDR3 region: CASSEKFGGGLGSPLHF. The sequence in DNA is TGTGCCAGCAGTGAGAAATTCGGAGGTGGGCTCGGGTCACCCCTCCACTTT.